Here is one TCR beta chain with its context. The data belong to a study of T-cell memory formation after mild COVID-19. The CDR3 totals 14 residues. Looked up from germline, CDR1 is SGHNT and CDR2 is YYREEE (reference sequence). Trimming took 4 bases from V and 7 from J, leaving 14 bases between them. TCRdb re-analysed the 5' RACE reads in MiXCR, keeping a single row per CDR3 protein. Altogether a few hundred thousand distinct CDR3 sequences are present, approximately 16% being singletons, with the ten largest covering 20% to 25%. The TCR originated in a young man who had mild COVID-19 (a few samples of this study predate the infection). Cell type and time point are not known. What was sequenced was PBMCs or a T cell subset sorted from them (not recorded which). The gene calls are TRBV5-4 and TRBJ2-2; D tentatively fits TRBD1 or TRBD2 (5 bases each). CDR3 sequence: CASSPARGDGELFF. CDR3 nucleotide sequence: TGTGCCAGCAGCCCCGCTAGGGGAGACGGGGAGCTGTTTTTT. Full variable domain (outside the CDR3, taken from reference TRBV5-4 and TRBJ2-2): ETGVTQSPTHLIKTRGQQVTLRCSSQSGHNTVSWYQQALGQGPQFIFQYYREEENGRGNFPPRFSGLQFPNYSSELNVNALELDDSALYLCASSPARGDGELFFGEGSRLTVL.